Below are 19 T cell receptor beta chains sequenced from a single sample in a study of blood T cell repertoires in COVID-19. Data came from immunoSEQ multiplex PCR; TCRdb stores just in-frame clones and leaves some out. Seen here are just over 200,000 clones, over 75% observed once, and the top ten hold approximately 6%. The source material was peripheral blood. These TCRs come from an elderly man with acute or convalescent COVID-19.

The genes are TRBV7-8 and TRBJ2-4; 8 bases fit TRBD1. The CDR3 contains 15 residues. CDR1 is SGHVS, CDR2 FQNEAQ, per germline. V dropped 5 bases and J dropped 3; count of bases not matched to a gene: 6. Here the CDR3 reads CASSISTGVKNIQYF. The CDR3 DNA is TGTGCCAGCAGCATATCGACAGGGGTCAAAAACATTCAGTACTTC.

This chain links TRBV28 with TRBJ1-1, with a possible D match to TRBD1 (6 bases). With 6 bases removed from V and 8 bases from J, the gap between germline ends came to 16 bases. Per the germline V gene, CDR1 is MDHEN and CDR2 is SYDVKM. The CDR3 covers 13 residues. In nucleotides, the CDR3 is TGTGCCAGCAGCCTAACAGGGTATAAGGAAGCTTTCTTT. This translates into CASSLTGYKEAFF. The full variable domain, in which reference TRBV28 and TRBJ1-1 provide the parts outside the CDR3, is DVKVTQSSRYLVKRTGEKVFLECVQDMDHENMFWYRQDPGLGLRLIYFSYDVKMKEKGDIPEGYSVSREKKERFSLILESASTNQTSMYLCASSLTGYKEAFFGQGTRLTVV.

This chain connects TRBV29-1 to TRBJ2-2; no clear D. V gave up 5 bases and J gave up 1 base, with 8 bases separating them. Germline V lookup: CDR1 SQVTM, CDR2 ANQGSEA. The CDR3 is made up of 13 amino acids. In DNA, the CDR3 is TGCAGCGTTCAACCAGTGAACACCGGGGAGCTGTTTTTT. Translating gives CSVQPVNTGELFF.

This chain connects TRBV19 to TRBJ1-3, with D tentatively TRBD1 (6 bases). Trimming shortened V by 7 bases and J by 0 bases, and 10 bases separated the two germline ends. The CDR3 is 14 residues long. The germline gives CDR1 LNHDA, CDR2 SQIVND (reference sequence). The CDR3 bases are TGTGCCAGTATTCAGGGGAACTCTGGAAACACCATATATTTT. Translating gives CASIQGNSGNTIYF.

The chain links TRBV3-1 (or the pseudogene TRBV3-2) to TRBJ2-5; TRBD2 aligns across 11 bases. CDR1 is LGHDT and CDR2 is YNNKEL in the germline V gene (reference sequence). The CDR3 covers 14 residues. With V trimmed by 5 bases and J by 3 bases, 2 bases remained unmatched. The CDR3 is CASSGTSGEETQYF. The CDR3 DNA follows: TGTGCCAGCAGCGGGACTAGCGGCGAAGAGACCCAGTACTTC.

The CDR3 protein is CASSLVKGSGNTIYF. DNA of the CDR3: TGTGCCAGCAGCTTAGTCAAGGGGTCCGGAAACACCATATATTTT. This sequence joins TRBV7-8 and TRBJ1-3, with D possibly TRBD1 on 5 matching bases. The CDR3 is made up of 15 amino acids. The germline gives CDR1 SGHVS, CDR2 FQNEAQ. V dropped 1 base and J dropped 4 bases, with 11 bases sitting between them.

CDR3 DNA sequence: TGTGCCAGTAGTATGGTTTCAGGGGGTCAAGAGACCCAGTACTTC. It yields the protein CASSMVSGGQETQYF. The chain recombines TRBV19 with TRBJ2-5; 7 bases match TRBD1. CDR1 is LNHDA, CDR2 SQIVND, per germline (reference sequence). CDR3 length: 15 amino acids. The V and J ends lost 3 bases and 2 bases, in that order; junction bases with no gene match: 6.

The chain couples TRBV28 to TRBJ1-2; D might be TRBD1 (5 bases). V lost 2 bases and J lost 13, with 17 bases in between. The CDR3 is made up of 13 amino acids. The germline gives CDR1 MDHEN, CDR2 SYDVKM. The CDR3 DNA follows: TGTGCCAGCAGTTTACAGTTGGGCAGGGCCCCCACCTTC. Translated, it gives CASSLQLGRAPTF.

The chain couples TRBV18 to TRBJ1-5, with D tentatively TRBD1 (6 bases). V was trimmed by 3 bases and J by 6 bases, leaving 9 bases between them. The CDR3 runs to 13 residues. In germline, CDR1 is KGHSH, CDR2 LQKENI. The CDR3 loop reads CASSPGQTQPQHF. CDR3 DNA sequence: TGTGCCAGCTCACCGGGACAAACTCAGCCCCAGCATTTT.

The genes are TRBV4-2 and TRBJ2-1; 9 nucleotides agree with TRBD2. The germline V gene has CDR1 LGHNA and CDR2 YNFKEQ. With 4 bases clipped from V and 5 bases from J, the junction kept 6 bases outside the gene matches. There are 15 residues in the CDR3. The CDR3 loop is CASSRRLAENNEQFF. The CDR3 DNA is TGTGCCAGCAGCCGGAGACTAGCGGAAAACAATGAGCAGTTCTTC.

CDR3 DNA sequence: TGTGCCATCAGGCAGGATGTGGACACTGAAGCTTTCTTT. It is translated as CAIRQDVDTEAFF. The chain is built from TRBV10-3 and TRBJ1-1; D unresolved. Per germline, CDR1 ENHRY and CDR2 SYGVKD. The CDR3 covers 13 residues. The V end was cut by 6 bases, the J end by 3 bases, with 11 bases between.

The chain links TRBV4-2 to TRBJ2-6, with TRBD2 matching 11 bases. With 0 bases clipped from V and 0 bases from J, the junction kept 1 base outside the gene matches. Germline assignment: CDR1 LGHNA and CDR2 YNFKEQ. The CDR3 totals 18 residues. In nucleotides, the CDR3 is TGTGCCAGCAGCCAAGAACTAGCGGGAGACTCTGGGGCCAACGTCCTGACTTTC. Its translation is CASSQELAGDSGANVLTF.

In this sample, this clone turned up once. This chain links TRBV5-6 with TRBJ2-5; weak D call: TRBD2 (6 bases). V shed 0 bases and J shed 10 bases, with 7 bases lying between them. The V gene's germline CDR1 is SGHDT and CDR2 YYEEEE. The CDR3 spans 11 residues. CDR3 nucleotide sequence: TGTGCCAGCAGCTTGGGGCGGGACCAGTACTTC. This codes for CASSLGRDQYF.

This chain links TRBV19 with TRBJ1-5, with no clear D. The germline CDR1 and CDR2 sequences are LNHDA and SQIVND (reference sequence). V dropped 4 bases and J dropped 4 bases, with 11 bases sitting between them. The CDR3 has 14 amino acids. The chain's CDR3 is CASSNGGGNQPQHF. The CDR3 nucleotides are TGTGCCAGTAGTAATGGAGGCGGGAATCAGCCCCAGCATTTT.

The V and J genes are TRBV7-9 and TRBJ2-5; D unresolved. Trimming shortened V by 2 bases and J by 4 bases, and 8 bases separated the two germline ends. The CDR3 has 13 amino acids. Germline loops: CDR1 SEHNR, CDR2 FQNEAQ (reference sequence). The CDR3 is CASSLQVGETQYF. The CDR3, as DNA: TGTGCCAGCAGCTTACAGGTTGGAGAGACCCAGTACTTC.

CDR3 coding DNA: TGTGCCAGCAGAGCTAGACAGGGGAGCTCCTACAATGAGCAGTTCTTC. Translated: CASRARQGSSYNEQFF. The chain couples TRBV2 to TRBJ2-1, with 8 bases matching TRBD1. The V gene end was trimmed by 6 bases and the J gene end by 0 bases; junction bases not matched to a gene: 7. The CDR3 spans 16 residues. The germline CDR1 and CDR2 sequences are SNHLY and FYNNEI.

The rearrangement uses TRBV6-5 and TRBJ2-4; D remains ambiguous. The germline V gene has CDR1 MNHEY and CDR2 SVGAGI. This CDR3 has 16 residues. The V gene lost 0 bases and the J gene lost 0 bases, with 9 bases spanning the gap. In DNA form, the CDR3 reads TGTGCCAGCAGTTACTCTCAGCGACTAGCCAAAAACATTCAGTACTTC. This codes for CASSYSQRLAKNIQYF.

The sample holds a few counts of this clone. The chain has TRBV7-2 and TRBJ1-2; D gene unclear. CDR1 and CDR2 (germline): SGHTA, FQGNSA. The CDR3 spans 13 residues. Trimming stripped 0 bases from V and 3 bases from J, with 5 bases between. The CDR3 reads CASSLARDYGYTF. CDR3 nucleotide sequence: TGTGCCAGCAGCTTAGCGCGGGACTATGGCTACACCTTC.

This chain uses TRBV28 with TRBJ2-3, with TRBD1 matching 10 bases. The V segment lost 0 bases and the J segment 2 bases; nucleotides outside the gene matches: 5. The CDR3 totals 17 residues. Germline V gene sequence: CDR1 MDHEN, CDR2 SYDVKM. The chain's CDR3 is CASSLWGGQGNTDTQYF. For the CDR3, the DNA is TGTGCCAGCAGTTTATGGGGGGGACAGGGGAACACAGATACGCAGTATTTT.